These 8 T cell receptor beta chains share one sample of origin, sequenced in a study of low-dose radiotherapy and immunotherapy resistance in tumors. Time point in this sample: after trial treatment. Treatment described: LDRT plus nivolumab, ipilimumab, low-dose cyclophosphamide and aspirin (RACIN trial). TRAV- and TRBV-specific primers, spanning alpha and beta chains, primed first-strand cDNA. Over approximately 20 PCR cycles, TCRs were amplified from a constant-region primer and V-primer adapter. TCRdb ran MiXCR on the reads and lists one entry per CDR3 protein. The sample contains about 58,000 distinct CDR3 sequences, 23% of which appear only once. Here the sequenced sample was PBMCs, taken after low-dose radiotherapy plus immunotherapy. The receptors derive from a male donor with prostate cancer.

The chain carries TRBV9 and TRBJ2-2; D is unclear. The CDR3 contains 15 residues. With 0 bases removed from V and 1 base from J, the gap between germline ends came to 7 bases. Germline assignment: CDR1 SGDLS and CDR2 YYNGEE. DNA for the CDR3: TGTGCCAGCAGCGTAGGCGCCAAGAACACCGGGGAGCTGTTTTTT. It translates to CASSVGAKNTGELFF.

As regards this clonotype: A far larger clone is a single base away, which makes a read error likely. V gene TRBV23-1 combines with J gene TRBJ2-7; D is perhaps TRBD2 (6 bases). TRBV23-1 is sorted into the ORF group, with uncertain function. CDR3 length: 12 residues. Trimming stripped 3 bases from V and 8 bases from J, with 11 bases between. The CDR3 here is CASSHGTRKQYF. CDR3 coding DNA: TGCGCCAGCAGTCATGGGACTCGAAAGCAGTACTTC.

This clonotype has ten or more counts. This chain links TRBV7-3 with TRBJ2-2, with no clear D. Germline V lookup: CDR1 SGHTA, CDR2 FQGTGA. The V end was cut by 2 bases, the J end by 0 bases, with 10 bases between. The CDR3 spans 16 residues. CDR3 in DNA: TGTGCCAGCAGCTTAGGGGTTGGCCCGAACACCGGGGAGCTGTTTTTT. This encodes CASSLGVGPNTGELFF.

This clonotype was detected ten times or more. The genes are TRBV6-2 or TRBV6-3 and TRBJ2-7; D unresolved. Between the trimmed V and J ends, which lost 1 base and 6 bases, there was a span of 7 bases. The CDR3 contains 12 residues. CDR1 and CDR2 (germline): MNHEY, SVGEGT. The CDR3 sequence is CASSYLAAEQYF. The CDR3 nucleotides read TGTGCCAGCAGTTACTTGGCGGCCGAGCAGTACTTC.

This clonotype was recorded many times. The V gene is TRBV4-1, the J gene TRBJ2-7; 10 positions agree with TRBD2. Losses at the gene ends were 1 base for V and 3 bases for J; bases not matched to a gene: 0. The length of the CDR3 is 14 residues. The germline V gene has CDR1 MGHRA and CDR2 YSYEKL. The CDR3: CASSQGLAGYEQYF. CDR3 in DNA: TGCGCCAGCAGCCAAGGACTAGCGGGCTACGAGCAGTACTTC.

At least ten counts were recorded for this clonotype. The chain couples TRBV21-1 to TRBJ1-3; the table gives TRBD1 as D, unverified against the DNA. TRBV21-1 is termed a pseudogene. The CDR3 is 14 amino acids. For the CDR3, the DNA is TGTGCCAGCAGCAAATCAGGGTATGGAAACACCATATATTTT. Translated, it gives CASSKSGYGNTIYF.

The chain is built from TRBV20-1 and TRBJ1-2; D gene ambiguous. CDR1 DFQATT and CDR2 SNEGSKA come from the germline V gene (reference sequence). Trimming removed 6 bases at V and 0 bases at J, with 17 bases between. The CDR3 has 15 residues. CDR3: CSANLHLLSNYGYTF. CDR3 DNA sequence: TGCAGTGCGAACCTCCACCTACTGTCTAACTATGGCTACACCTTC.

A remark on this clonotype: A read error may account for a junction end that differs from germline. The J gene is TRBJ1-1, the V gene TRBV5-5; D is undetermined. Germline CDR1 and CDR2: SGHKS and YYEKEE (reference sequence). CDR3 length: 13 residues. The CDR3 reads CASSLQRDTEASF. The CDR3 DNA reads TGTGCCAGCAGCCTACAGAGAGACACTGAAGCTTCCTTT. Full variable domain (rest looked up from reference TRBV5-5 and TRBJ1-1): DAGVTQSPTHLIKTRGQQVTLRCSPISGHKSVSWYQQVLGQGPQFIFQYYEKEERGRGNFPDRFSARQFPNYSSELNVNALLLGDSALYLCASSLQRDTEASFGQGTRLTVV.